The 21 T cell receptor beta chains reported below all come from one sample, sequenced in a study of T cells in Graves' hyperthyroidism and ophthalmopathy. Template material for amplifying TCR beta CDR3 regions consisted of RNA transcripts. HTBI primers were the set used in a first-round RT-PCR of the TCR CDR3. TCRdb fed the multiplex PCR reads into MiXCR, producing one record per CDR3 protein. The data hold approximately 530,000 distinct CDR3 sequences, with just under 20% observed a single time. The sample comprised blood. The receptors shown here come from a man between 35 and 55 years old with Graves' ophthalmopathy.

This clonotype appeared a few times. The chain's CDR3 is CAWSARSNSKNIQYF. The CDR3 nucleotides read TGTGCCTGGAGTGCCCGATCAAACTCTAAAAACATTCAGTACTTC. The V and J genes are TRBV30 and TRBJ2-4; D uncertain. Germline CDR1 reads GTSNPN; CDR2 reads SVGIG (reference sequence). Trimming left V 1 base short and J 4 bases short, with 14 bases between. CDR3 length equals 15 residues.

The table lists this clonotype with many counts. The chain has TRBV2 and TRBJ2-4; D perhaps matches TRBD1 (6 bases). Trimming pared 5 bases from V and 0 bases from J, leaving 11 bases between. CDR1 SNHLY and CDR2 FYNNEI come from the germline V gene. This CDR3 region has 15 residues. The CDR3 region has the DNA TGTGCCAGCAGTCGGACAGTTCCAGCCAAAAACATTCAGTACTTC. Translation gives CASSRTVPAKNIQYF.

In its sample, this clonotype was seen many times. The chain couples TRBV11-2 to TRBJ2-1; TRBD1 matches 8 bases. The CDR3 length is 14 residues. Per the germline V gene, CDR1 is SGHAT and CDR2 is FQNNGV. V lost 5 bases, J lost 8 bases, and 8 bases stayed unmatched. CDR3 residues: CASSPPDRVDEQFF. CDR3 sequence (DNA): TGTGCCAGCAGCCCCCCGGACAGGGTGGATGAGCAGTTCTTC.

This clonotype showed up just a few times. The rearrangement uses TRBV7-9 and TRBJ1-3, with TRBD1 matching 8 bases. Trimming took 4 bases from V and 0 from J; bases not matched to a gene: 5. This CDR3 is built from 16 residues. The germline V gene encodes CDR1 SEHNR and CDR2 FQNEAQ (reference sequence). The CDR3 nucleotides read TGTGCCAGCAGCTCGACAGGGGCCTTCTCTGGAAACACCATATATTTT. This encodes CASSSTGAFSGNTIYF. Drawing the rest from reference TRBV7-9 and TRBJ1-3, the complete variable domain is DTGVSQNPRHKITKRGQNVTFRCDPISEHNRLYWYRQTLGQGPEFLTYFQNEAQLEKSRLLSDRFSAERPKGSFSTLEIQRTEQGDSAMYLCASSSTGAFSGNTIYFGEGSWLTVV.

CDR3 sequence reads: CSARRETSYGYTF. CDR3 nucleotides: TGCAGTGCTAGGCGGGAGACCTCCTATGGCTACACCTTC. V usage is TRBV20-1 and J usage is TRBJ1-2; D unclear. V gave up 3 bases and J gave up 4 bases, with 12 bases separating them. CDR3 length equals 13 residues. The germline CDR1 and CDR2 sequences are DFQATT and SNEGSKA (reference sequence).

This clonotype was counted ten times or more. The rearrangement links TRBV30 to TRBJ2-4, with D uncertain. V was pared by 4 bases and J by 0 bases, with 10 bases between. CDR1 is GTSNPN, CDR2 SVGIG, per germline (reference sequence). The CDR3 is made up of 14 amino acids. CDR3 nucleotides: TGTGCCTGGACGTCCGGGTTAGCCAAAAACATTCAGTACTTC. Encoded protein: CAWTSGLAKNIQYF.

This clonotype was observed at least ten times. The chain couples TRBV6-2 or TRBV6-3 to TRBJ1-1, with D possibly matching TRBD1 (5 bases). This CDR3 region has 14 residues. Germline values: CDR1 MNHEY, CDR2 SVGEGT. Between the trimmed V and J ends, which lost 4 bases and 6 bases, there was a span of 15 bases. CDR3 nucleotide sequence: TGTGCCAGCAGTTGGAGGGACGCTTGGGCTGAAGCTTTCTTT. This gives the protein CASSWRDAWAEAFF.

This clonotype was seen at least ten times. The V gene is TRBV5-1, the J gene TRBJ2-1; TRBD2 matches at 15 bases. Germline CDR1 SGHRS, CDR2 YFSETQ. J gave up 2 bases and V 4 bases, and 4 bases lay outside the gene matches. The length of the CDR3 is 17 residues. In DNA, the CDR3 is TGCGCCAGCAGCACCGGACTAGCGGGAGGGCCCTACAATGAGCAGTTCTTC. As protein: CASSTGLAGGPYNEQFF.

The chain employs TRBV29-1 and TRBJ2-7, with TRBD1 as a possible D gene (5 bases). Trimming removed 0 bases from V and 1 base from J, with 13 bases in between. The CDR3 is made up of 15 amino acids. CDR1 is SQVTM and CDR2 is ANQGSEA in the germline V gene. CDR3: CSVEEVGVSSYEQYF. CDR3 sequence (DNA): TGCAGCGTTGAAGAGGTAGGGGTTAGTTCCTACGAGCAGTACTTC.

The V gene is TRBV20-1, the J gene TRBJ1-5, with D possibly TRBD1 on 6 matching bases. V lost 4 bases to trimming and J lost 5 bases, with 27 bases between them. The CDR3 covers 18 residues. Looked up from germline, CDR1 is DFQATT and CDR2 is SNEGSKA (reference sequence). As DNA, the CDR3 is TGCAGTGCTATTTTTCCCGGACAGCCCGATAACCTATATCAGCCCCAGCATTTT. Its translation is CSAIFPGQPDNLYQPQHF.

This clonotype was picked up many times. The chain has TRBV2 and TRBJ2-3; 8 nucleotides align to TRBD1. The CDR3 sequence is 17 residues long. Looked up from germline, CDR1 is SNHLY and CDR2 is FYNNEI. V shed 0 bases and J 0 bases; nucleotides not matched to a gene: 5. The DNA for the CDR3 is TGTGCCAGCAGTGAAGCGTGGGACAGGCCTAGCACAGATACGCAGTATTTT. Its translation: CASSEAWDRPSTDTQYF.

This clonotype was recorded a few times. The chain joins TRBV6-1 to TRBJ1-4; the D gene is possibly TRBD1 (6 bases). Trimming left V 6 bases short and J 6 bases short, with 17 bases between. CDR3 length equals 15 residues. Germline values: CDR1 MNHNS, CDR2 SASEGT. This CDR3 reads CASRPAGARYEKLFF. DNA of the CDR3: TGTGCCAGCAGACCCGCGGGGGCGAGATATGAAAAACTGTTTTTT.

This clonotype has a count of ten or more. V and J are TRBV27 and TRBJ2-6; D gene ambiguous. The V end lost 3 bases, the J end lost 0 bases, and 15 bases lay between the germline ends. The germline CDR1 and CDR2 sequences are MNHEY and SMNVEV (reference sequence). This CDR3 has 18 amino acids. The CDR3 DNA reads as TGTGCCAGCAGTTTCGATTGGGCAAGGTCCTCTGGGGCCAACGTCCTGACTTTC. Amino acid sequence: CASSFDWARSSGANVLTF.

The CDR3 DNA sequence: TGCAGTGCACCTCCCGAGGGACTACCGTGGGGGAATGAGCAGTTCTTC. Residues: CSAPPEGLPWGNEQFF. V usage is TRBV20-1 and J usage is TRBJ2-1; 7 bases map to TRBD2. The germline V gene has CDR1 DFQATT and CDR2 SNEGSKA (reference sequence). With 6 bases clipped from V and 7 bases from J, the junction kept 18 bases outside the gene matches. CDR3 length: 16 amino acids.

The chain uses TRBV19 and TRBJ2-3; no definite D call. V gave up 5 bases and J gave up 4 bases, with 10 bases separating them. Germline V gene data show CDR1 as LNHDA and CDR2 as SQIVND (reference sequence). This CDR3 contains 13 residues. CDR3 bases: TGTGCCAGTAGTTATACTATATCAGATACGCAGTATTTT. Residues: CASSYTISDTQYF. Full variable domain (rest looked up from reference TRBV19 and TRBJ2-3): DGGITQSPKYLFRKEGQNVTLSCEQNLNHDAMYWYRQDPGQGLRLIYYSQIVNDFQKGDIAEGYSVSREKKESFPLTVTSAQKNPTAFYLCASSYTISDTQYFGPGTRLTVL.

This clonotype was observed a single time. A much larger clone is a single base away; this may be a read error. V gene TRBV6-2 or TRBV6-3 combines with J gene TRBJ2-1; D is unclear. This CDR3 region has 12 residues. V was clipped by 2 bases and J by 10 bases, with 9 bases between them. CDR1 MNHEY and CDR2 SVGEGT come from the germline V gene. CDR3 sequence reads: CASSYRIPEQFF. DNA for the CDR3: TGTGCCAGCAGTTACCGGATCCCCGAGCAGTTCTTC.

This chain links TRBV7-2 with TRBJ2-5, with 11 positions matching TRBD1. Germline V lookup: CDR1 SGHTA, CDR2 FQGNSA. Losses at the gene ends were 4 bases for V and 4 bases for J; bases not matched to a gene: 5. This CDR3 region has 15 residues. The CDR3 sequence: CASSSDRGRGETQYF. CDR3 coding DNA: TGTGCCAGCAGCTCGGACAGGGGGCGCGGAGAGACCCAGTACTTC.

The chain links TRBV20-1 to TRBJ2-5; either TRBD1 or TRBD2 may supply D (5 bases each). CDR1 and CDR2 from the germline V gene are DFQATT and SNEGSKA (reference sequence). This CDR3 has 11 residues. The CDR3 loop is CSPWGTETQYF. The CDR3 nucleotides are TGCTCCCCTTGGGGGACGGAGACCCAGTACTTC.

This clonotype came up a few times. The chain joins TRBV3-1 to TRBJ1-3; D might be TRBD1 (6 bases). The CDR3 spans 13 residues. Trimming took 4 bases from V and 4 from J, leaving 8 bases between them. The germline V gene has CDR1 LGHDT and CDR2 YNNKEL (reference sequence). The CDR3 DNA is TGTGCCAGCAGCCCCGGACAGGGAAACACCATATATTTT. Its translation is CASSPGQGNTIYF. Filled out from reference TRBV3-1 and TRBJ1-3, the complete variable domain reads DTAVSQTPKYLVTQMGNDKSIKCEQNLGHDTMYWYKQDSKKFLKIMFSYNNKELIINETVPNRFSPKSPDKAHLNLHINSLELGDSAVYFCASSPGQGNTIYFGEGSWLTVV.

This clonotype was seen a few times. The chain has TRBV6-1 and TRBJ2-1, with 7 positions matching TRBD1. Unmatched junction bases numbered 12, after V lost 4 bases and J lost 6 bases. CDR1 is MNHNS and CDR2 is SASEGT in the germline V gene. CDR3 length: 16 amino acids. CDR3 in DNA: TGTGCCAGCAGTGCCCCGTCGACAGGGTGGGGCAATGAGCAGTTCTTC. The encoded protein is CASSAPSTGWGNEQFF.

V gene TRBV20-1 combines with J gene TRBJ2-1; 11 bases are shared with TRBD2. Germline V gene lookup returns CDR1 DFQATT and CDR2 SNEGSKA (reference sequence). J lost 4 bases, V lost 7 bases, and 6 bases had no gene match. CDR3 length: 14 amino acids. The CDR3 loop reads CSGSGTSGYNEQFF. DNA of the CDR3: TGCAGTGGGTCCGGGACTAGCGGATACAATGAGCAGTTCTTC.